Following are 29 T cell receptor beta chains from one sample sequenced in a study of T cells in Graves' hyperthyroidism and ophthalmopathy. RNA transcripts served as the template for amplifying TCR beta CDR3 regions. The HTBI primer set served for first-round RT-PCR of the TCR CDR3. In TCRdb, the multiplex PCR reads were re-called with MiXCR into one record per CDR3 protein. The sample has 380,000 or so distinct CDR3 sequences, approximately 19% seen once. Sequenced: blood. All receptors come from a woman younger than 35 with Graves' hyperthyroidism.

The chain uses TRBV12-3 or TRBV12-4 and TRBJ1-2, with D possibly matching TRBD1 (6 bases). The CDR3 covers 13 residues. Trimming pared 5 bases from V and 8 bases from J, leaving 15 bases between. This CDR3 is CASSQTGNGGYTF. The CDR3 nucleotides are TGTGCCAGCAGTCAAACAGGGAATGGCGGCTACACCTTC.

This clonotype was picked up many times. The DNA for the CDR3 is TGCGCCAGCAGCTTGGTTCAGGGAGGAGAGACCCAGTACTTC. Translation gives CASSLVQGGETQYF. This chain joins TRBV5-1 and TRBJ2-5, with D tentatively TRBD2 (6 bases). This CDR3 is built from 14 residues. Germline assignment: CDR1 SGHRS and CDR2 YFSETQ. V was trimmed by 0 bases and J by 4 bases, leaving 10 bases between them.

V and J are TRBV12-3 or TRBV12-4 and TRBJ1-1, with D possibly matching TRBD1 (5 bases). This CDR3 spans 11 amino acids. With 1 base removed from V and 10 bases from J, the gap between germline ends came to 7 bases. The CDR3 protein is CASSLGGGAFF. In DNA form, the CDR3 reads TGTGCCAGCAGTTTAGGGGGGGGAGCTTTCTTT.

This clonotype was observed many times. The V gene is TRBV24-1, the J gene TRBJ1-2; 9 bases agree with TRBD1. Losses at the gene ends were 3 bases for V and 8 bases for J; bases not matched to a gene: 12. The CDR3 has 16 amino acids. CDR1 and CDR2 from the germline V gene are KGHDR and SFDVKD. CDR3 protein: CATSDPGTGKGGGYTF. The CDR3, as DNA: TGTGCCACCAGTGATCCAGGGACAGGGAAAGGAGGGGGCTACACCTTC.

In this sample, this clonotype turned up many times. The rearrangement joins TRBV30 to TRBJ1-2; perhaps TRBD1 as D (5 bases). V lost 5 bases, J lost 3 bases, and 22 bases lay in between. This CDR3 is built from 16 residues. Germline values: CDR1 GTSNPN, CDR2 SVGIG (reference sequence). This CDR3 is CAWSRETGPWDYGYTF. CDR3 bases: TGTGCCTGGTCCCGGGAGACGGGACCATGGGACTATGGCTACACCTTC.

This clonotype was seen repeatedly, ten times or more. This chain uses TRBV28 with TRBJ1-5, with D tentatively TRBD1 (6 bases). The CDR3 is 11 amino acids. The germline V gene encodes CDR1 MDHEN and CDR2 SYDVKM. The germline V and J ends were trimmed by 7 bases and 9 bases, with 10 bases remaining between them. The chain's CDR3 is CASNGGRPQHF. CDR3 nucleotides: TGTGCCAGCAATGGGGGCCGGCCCCAGCATTTT.

The CDR3 loop is CASSQDGPGRIYGYTF. The CDR3 nucleotides are TGCGCCAGCAGCCAAGATGGACCGGGTAGAATCTATGGCTACACCTTC. The chain couples TRBV4-1 to TRBJ1-2; D is unclear. The CDR3 extends over 16 amino acids. The germline gives CDR1 MGHRA, CDR2 YSYEKL. V dropped 0 bases and J dropped 4 bases, with 15 bases sitting between them.

There are many counts of this clonotype. For the CDR3, the DNA is TGCAGTGCTCCTTCACCCGGGTCGAACATCTACGAGCAGTACTTC. Translated, it gives CSAPSPGSNIYEQYF. The V and J genes are TRBV20-1 and TRBJ2-7; D gene unclear. This CDR3 has 15 residues. Looked up from germline, CDR1 is DFQATT and CDR2 is SNEGSKA (reference sequence). The V end lost 5 bases, the J end lost 3 bases, and 20 bases lay between the germline ends.

This chain links TRBV5-6 with TRBJ1-2; D might be TRBD1 (5 bases). Germline CDR1 and CDR2: SGHDT and YYEEEE. V lost 4 bases and J 4 bases, leaving 20 bases between the germline ends. This CDR3 is 16 amino acids long. CDR3 DNA: TGTGCCAGCAGCCGGGGATACGGGGGTCGGGTCTATGGCTACACCTTC. Its protein is CASSRGYGGRVYGYTF.

This clonotype was counted ten times or more. The chain carries TRBV10-3 and TRBJ1-1; the D gene is possibly TRBD1 (5 bases). The CDR3 consists of 13 residues. Germline CDR1 and CDR2: ENHRY and SYGVKD. Trimming removed 4 bases at V and 1 base at J, with 7 bases between. CDR3 DNA sequence: TGTGCCATCAGTGGTACAGGGAACACTGAAGCTTTCTTT. It is translated as CAISGTGNTEAFF.

V is TRBV6-2 or TRBV6-3 and J is TRBJ1-2; possibly TRBD1 for D (5 bases). V lost 2 bases, J lost 4 bases, and 8 bases lay in between. This CDR3 comprises 13 residues. Germline lookup yields CDR1 MNHEY and CDR2 SVGEGT. CDR3 nucleotide sequence: TGTGCCAGCAGTTACCGACAGCGCTATGGCTACACCTTC. Translation gives CASSYRQRYGYTF.

The table lists this clonotype with many counts. V usage is TRBV20-1 and J usage is TRBJ1-2; TRBD1 is a possible D gene (5 bases). CDR3 size: 12 residues. Trimming stripped 6 bases from V and 5 bases from J, with 13 bases between. Germline CDR1 and CDR2: DFQATT and SNEGSKA (reference sequence). The CDR3 bases are TGCAGTGCCGCAGGGTTTGGGTATGGCTACACCTTC. Translated, it gives CSAAGFGYGYTF.

This clonotype was seen repeatedly, ten times or more. The chain carries TRBV4-1 and TRBJ2-7; 13 bases align to TRBD2. Germline V gene data show CDR1 as MGHRA and CDR2 as YSYEKL. J lost 1 base, V lost 6 bases, and 12 bases had no gene match. The CDR3 is 18 amino acids. CDR3 nucleotides: TGCGCCAGCAGTCGTCCAAGGACTAGCGGGGGTGGGTCCTACGAGCAGTACTTC. Protein sequence: CASSRPRTSGGGSYEQYF.

This sequence joins TRBV4-1 and TRBJ1-2; tentative D call: TRBD1 (6 bases). Trimming pared 0 bases from V and 8 bases from J, leaving 19 bases between. This CDR3 region has 16 residues. Germline CDR1 and CDR2: MGHRA and YSYEKL. In DNA, the CDR3 is TGCGCCAGCAGCCAAGATACAGGGTCCCGATTTGGCGGCTACACCTTC. Protein: CASSQDTGSRFGGYTF.

This clonotype has a count of ten or more. CDR3 loop: CASSVGRLSGANVLTF. CDR3 bases: TGTGCCAGCAGTGTTGGACGGTTGAGTGGGGCCAACGTCCTGACTTTC. The rearrangement links TRBV2 to TRBJ2-6, with D unclear. Germline assignment: CDR1 SNHLY and CDR2 FYNNEI. V was pared by 4 bases and J by 3 bases, with 13 bases between. The CDR3 loop spans 16 amino acids. Filled out from reference TRBV2 and TRBJ2-6, the complete variable domain reads EPEVTQTPSHQVTQMGQEVILRCVPISNHLYFYWYRQILGQKVEFLVSFYNNEISEKSEIFDDQFSVERPDGSNFTLKIRSTKLEDSAMYFCASSVGRLSGANVLTFGAGSRLTVL.

This clonotype occurred many times. The V and J genes are TRBV3-1 and TRBJ1-5; the match to TRBD1 covers 10 bases. Germline V lookup: CDR1 LGHDT, CDR2 YNNKEL (reference sequence). The CDR3 loop spans 16 amino acids. Trimming cost V 1 base and J 4 bases; bases outside gene matches: 4. CDR3 in amino acids: CASSQGGTGVNQPQHF. The CDR3 region has the DNA TGTGCCAGCAGCCAAGGTGGGACAGGGGTAAATCAGCCCCAGCATTTT.

Ten or more counts support this clonotype. V gene TRBV20-1 combines with J gene TRBJ1-2; 8 bases align to TRBD1. There are 12 residues in the CDR3. The germline V gene encodes CDR1 DFQATT and CDR2 SNEGSKA (reference sequence). V lost 7 bases to trimming and J lost 7 bases; unmatched junction nucleotides: 8. The CDR3 sequence is CSVKTGVCGYTF. Written as DNA, the CDR3 is TGCAGTGTAAAGACAGGGGTTTGTGGCTACACCTTC.

This clonotype was seen many times. The J gene is TRBJ2-6, the V gene TRBV11-1; D gene ambiguous. Germline-derived CDR1 and CDR2 are SGHAT and FQDESV (reference sequence). The CDR3 contains 16 residues. Trimming took off 5 bases at V and 0 bases at J, with 11 bases between the two ends. The CDR3 reads CASSLKCISGANVLTF. The CDR3 nucleotides are TGTGCCAGCAGCCTAAAGTGCATCTCTGGGGCCAACGTCCTGACTTTC.

This clonotype was observed many times. The chain couples TRBV2 to TRBJ2-7; possibly TRBD1 for D (7 bases). The CDR3 has 16 amino acids. Trimming left V 8 bases short and J 1 base short, with 21 bases between. Germline CDR1 SNHLY, CDR2 FYNNEI. CDR3 coding DNA: TGTGCCAGCTCCCACTCGGACAGGACTATTTCCTACGAGCAGTACTTC. The encoded protein is CASSHSDRTISYEQYF. The full variable domain, with the rest looked up from reference TRBV2 and TRBJ2-7, is EPEVTQTPSHQVTQMGQEVILRCVPISNHLYFYWYRQILGQKVEFLVSFYNNEISEKSEIFDDQFSVERPDGSNFTLKIRSTKLEDSAMYFCASSHSDRTISYEQYFGPGTRLTVT.

The V gene is TRBV12-3 or TRBV12-4, the J gene TRBJ2-7; D not resolved. CDR3 length: 14 residues. Deletions cut 5 bases from V and 4 bases from J, with 15 bases between. The CDR3 DNA reads as TGTGCCAGCAGTCCCGGGCCCTCTTTGTACGAGCAGTACTTC. It is translated as CASSPGPSLYEQYF.

This clonotype came up many times. The rearrangement links TRBV10-3 to TRBJ1-2; no reliable D call. V was trimmed by 0 bases and J by 1 base, leaving 6 bases between them. Germline CDR1 and CDR2: ENHRY and SYGVKD. The CDR3 is made up of 14 amino acids. CDR3 DNA: TGTGCCATCAGTGAGTCTAGAGTTAACTATGGCTACACCTTC. Its protein is CAISESRVNYGYTF.

Note on this clonotype: Given a much more abundant clone one base away, this may be a read error. This chain joins TRBV5-1 and TRBJ2-7; D is uncertain. Germline CDR1 is SGHRS and CDR2 is YFSETQ. This CDR3 region has 15 residues. V was pared by 0 bases and J by 6 bases, with 16 bases between. The CDR3 here is CASSLGVHRDAEQYF. CDR3 in DNA: TGCGCCAGCAGCTTGGGCGTACATCGAGACGCCGAGCAGTACTTC.

The chain recombines TRBV12-3 or TRBV12-4 with TRBJ1-1; D perhaps matches TRBD1 (5 bases). The CDR3 runs 14 residues. The ends were cut back, 6 bases at V and 1 base at J, with 12 bases in the middle. CDR3 coding DNA: TGTGCCAGCAGCGACAACACAGGGAACACTGAAGCTTTCTTT. Translating it yields CASSDNTGNTEAFF.

The sample holds many counts of this clonotype. The CDR3 coding sequence is TGTGCCTGGACCTTGGGGACAGCAGGCTTCGGTGCTTTCTTT. Residues: CAWTLGTAGFGAFF. This chain joins TRBV30 and TRBJ1-1; 7 nucleotides match TRBD1. The trim removed 4 bases at V and 11 bases at J, leaving 16 bases unmatched. This CDR3 is 14 amino acids long. Looked up from germline, CDR1 is GTSNPN and CDR2 is SVGIG (reference sequence).

This clonotype was seen ten or more times. The genes are TRBV5-1 and TRBJ1-1; D gene uncertain. CDR3 length: 13 residues. The ends were cut back, 0 bases at V and 6 bases at J, with 9 bases in the middle. Per the germline V gene, CDR1 is SGHRS and CDR2 is YFSETQ. The CDR3 bases are TGCGCCAGCAGCTTGGCCGGGAGATCTGAAGCTTTCTTT. Translation gives CASSLAGRSEAFF.

The chain recombines TRBV12-3 or TRBV12-4 with TRBJ2-2; D may be TRBD1 or TRBD2 (5 bases each). V lost 4 bases, J lost 3 bases, and 12 bases lay in between. The CDR3 is made up of 15 amino acids. CDR3 coding DNA: TGTGCCAGCAGTTCCCGGGACCAGGACACCGGGGAGCTGTTTTTT. It is translated as CASSSRDQDTGELFF.

The chain joins TRBV12-3 or TRBV12-4 to TRBJ1-1, with D uncertain. The CDR3 runs 12 residues. Trimming pared 6 bases from V and 11 bases from J, leaving 16 bases between. This CDR3 reads CASSQDTRRAFF. Here the CDR3 DNA reads TGTGCCAGCAGCCAAGACACGAGGCGGGCTTTCTTT.

Many counts were recorded for this clonotype. The genes are TRBV6-1 and TRBJ2-1, with TRBD2 matching 12 bases. With V trimmed by 5 bases and J by 6 bases, 8 bases remained unmatched. CDR1 and CDR2 from the germline V gene are MNHNS and SASEGT. The CDR3 has 16 amino acids. In DNA form, the CDR3 reads TGTGCCAGCAGTCCTAGCGGGGGGGCCTTTCTCAATGAGCAGTTCTTC. Translation gives CASSPSGGAFLNEQFF.

This clonotype occurred many times. The chain combines TRBV6-5 with TRBJ1-1; D ambiguous. Trimming shortened V by 2 bases and J by 3 bases, and 1 base separated the two germline ends. Germline CDR1 reads MNHEY; CDR2 reads SVGAGI. This CDR3 region has 11 residues. As DNA, the CDR3 is TGTGCCAGCAGTTACGACACTGAAGCTTTCTTT. Its translation is CASSYDTEAFF.